These 16 T cell receptor beta chains share one sample of origin, sequenced in a study of T cells in Graves' hyperthyroidism and ophthalmopathy. Amplified regions were TCR beta CDR3 sequences from RNA transcripts. TCR CDR3 underwent first-round RT-PCR with the HTBI primer set. MiXCR, run by TCRdb on the multiplex PCR reads, gives a single entry per CDR3 protein. The data hold about 96,000 distinct CDR3 sequences, with about 51% observed a single time. The sequencing sample was made of blood. Receptors were obtained from a woman aged 40 to 50 with Graves' hyperthyroidism.

The CDR3 sequence is CAISPGGDDQETQYF. CDR3 coding DNA: TGTGCCATCAGTCCTGGCGGGGACGATCAAGAGACCCAGTACTTC. The chain recombines TRBV10-3 with TRBJ2-5, with D tentatively TRBD2 (6 bases). The CDR3 has 15 residues. Germline V gene data show CDR1 as ENHRY and CDR2 as SYGVKD. Deletions cut 5 bases from V and 2 bases from J, with 15 bases between.

V and J are TRBV7-2 and TRBJ2-5; 8 bases map to TRBD2. Per germline, CDR1 SGHTA and CDR2 FQGNSA. With V trimmed by 5 bases and J by 5 bases, 4 bases remained unmatched. This CDR3 spans 13 amino acids. The DNA of the CDR3 is TGTGCCAGCAGCGCGGGGGGCGTTGAGACCCAGTACTTC. It specifies CASSAGGVETQYF.

As concerns this clonotype: With a much larger clone just one base away, this may be a read error. The chain employs TRBV11-1 and TRBJ2-7; 7 bases are shared with TRBD1. CDR3 length equals 15 residues. The V gene's germline CDR1 is SGHAT and CDR2 FQDESV (reference sequence). DNA of the CDR3: TGTGCCAGCAGCCCCCGGGACAGATTGACCTACGAGCAGTGCTTC. Translated, it gives CASSPRDRLTYEQCF.

This clonotype is a singleton in its sample. An end of the junction does not agree with germline; a read error may underlie this. The chain is built from TRBV5-1 and TRBJ2-2; D possibly corresponds to TRBD2 (5 bases). CDR1 and CDR2 (germline): SGHRS, YFSETQ. This CDR3 has 15 residues. The CDR3 reads CASSLRSTGTGKLFF. In DNA form, the CDR3 reads TGCGCCAGCAGCTTGCGGTCCACGGGCACCGGGAAGCTGTTTTTC.

V usage is TRBV12-3 or TRBV12-4 and J usage is TRBJ2-5, with a weak D call TRBD2 (6 bases). V lost 0 bases and J lost 7, with 6 bases in between. This CDR3 is 12 amino acids long. CDR3 sequence (DNA): TGTGCCAGCAGTTTAGCGGGGGGGACCCAGTACTTC. Its protein is CASSLAGGTQYF.

This clonotype was seen repeatedly, ten times or more. The rearrangement joins TRBV6-5 to TRBJ1-4, with D possibly TRBD1 on 5 matching bases. Germline V gene lookup returns CDR1 MNHEY and CDR2 SVGAGI. This CDR3 spans 12 amino acids. Trimming stripped 5 bases from V and 10 bases from J, with 11 bases between. CDR3 bases: TGTGCCAGCAGTACACAGGTTCGAAAACTGTTTTTT. Its protein is CASSTQVRKLFF.

The V gene is TRBV7-2, the J gene TRBJ1-3; 10 positions match TRBD1. The CDR3 consists of 16 residues. Germline-derived CDR1 and CDR2 are SGHTA and FQGNSA. Losses at the gene ends were 5 bases for V and 5 bases for J; bases not matched to a gene: 9. The CDR3 coding sequence is TGTGCCAGCAGCCCTGGACAGGGGGGGTACAGAAACACCATATATTTT. Protein sequence: CASSPGQGGYRNTIYF. Variable domain in full (rest from reference TRBV7-2 and TRBJ1-3): GAGVSQSPSNKVTEKGKDVELRCDPISGHTALYWYRQSLGQGLEFLIYFQGNSAPDKSGLPSDRFSAERTGGSVSTLTIQRTQQEDSAVYLCASSPGQGGYRNTIYFGEGSWLTVV.

The chain links TRBV7-9 to TRBJ2-5; 9 bases fit TRBD1. V gave up 5 bases and J gave up 4 bases; unmatched junction bases: 14. The CDR3 is 17 amino acids. Germline lookup yields CDR1 SEHNR and CDR2 FQNEAQ (reference sequence). The DNA for the CDR3 is TGTGCCAGCAGCCCAGATCTGACAGGGGGTGCCCCAGAGACCCAGTACTTC. Translated: CASSPDLTGGAPETQYF.

This clonotype was counted a single time. The rearrangement links TRBV25-1 to TRBJ1-2; 10 positions agree with TRBD1. The CDR3 contains 15 residues. The trim removed 4 bases at V and 7 bases at J, leaving 9 bases unmatched. Germline V gives CDR1 MGHDK, CDR2 SYGVNS. The CDR3 protein is CASSASGQGGSGYTF. The CDR3 DNA reads TGTGCCAGCAGTGCTAGTGGACAGGGGGGATCTGGCTACACCTTC.

This clonotype was found many times. V usage is TRBV20-1 and J usage is TRBJ1-2; possibly TRBD1 for D (6 bases). Germline values: CDR1 DFQATT, CDR2 SNEGSKA (reference sequence). The V end was cut by 5 bases, the J end by 2 bases, with 9 bases between. The CDR3 is made up of 12 amino acids. The chain's CDR3 is CSAWDTNYGYTF. Written as DNA, the CDR3 is TGCAGTGCTTGGGACACCAACTATGGCTACACCTTC.

This clonotype appeared a few times. J is TRBJ2-5 and V is TRBV5-4; D may match TRBD1 or TRBD2 (5 bases each). This CDR3 has 14 residues. V was cut by 0 bases and J by 2 bases, with 8 bases left in between. The germline V gene encodes CDR1 SGHNT and CDR2 YYREEE (reference sequence). The CDR3 nucleotides are TGTGCCAGCAGCTTGGGGGACGCACAAGAGACCCAGTACTTC. Its translation: CASSLGDAQETQYF.

The sample holds a few counts of this clonotype. The chain couples TRBV30 to TRBJ1-1; 7 bases align to TRBD1. Germline-derived CDR1 and CDR2 are GTSNPN and SVGIG (reference sequence). This CDR3 spans 12 amino acids. With V trimmed by 5 bases and J by 3 bases, 3 bases remained unmatched. The CDR3 bases are TGTGCCTGGGATACAGGGGACACTGAAGCTTTCTTT. It codes for CAWDTGDTEAFF. The full variable domain, completed using reference TRBV30 and TRBJ1-1, is SQTIHQWPATLVQPVGSPLSLECTVEGTSNPNLYWYRQAAGRGLQLLFYSVGIGQISSEVPQNLSASRPQDRQFILSSKKLLLSDSGFYLCAWDTGDTEAFFGQGTRLTVV.

This clonotype was observed a single time. The chain employs TRBV7-9 and TRBJ2-5; no clear D. Germline V CDR1 and CDR2: SEHNR, FQNEAQ (reference sequence). The CDR3 totals 15 residues. With 1 base removed from V and 0 bases from J, the gap between germline ends came to 9 bases. CDR3 protein: CASSLGNSNQETQYF. CDR3 nucleotides: TGTGCCAGCAGCTTAGGAAACAGTAACCAAGAGACCCAGTACTTC.

The chain uses TRBV29-1 and TRBJ2-7; 9 bases fit TRBD1. CDR3 length: 14 amino acids. Germline V lookup: CDR1 SQVTM, CDR2 ANQGSEA. V dropped 7 bases and J dropped 2; count of bases not matched to a gene: 9. Written as DNA, the CDR3 is TGCAGCGCCGGGACAGGGCCATCGACCTACGAGCAGTACTTC. Amino acids: CSAGTGPSTYEQYF.

The table lists this clonotype with many counts. The CDR3 reads CSARVPEQGTYYGYTF. The CDR3 region has the DNA TGCAGTGCTAGAGTCCCTGAACAGGGGACATACTATGGCTACACCTTC. The chain recombines TRBV20-1 with TRBJ1-2; the match to TRBD1 covers 7 bases. V dropped 1 base and J dropped 3; count of bases not matched to a gene: 11. The germline gives CDR1 DFQATT, CDR2 SNEGSKA (reference sequence). This CDR3 region has 16 residues.

V usage is TRBV10-3 and J usage is TRBJ2-5; 9 bases fit TRBD1. Germline assignment: CDR1 ENHRY and CDR2 SYGVKD. This CDR3 region has 15 residues. The V and J ends lost 9 bases and 5 bases, in that order; junction bases with no gene match: 13. CDR3 region: CAIQTGGGRDETQYF. DNA for the CDR3: TGTGCCATTCAAACAGGGGGCGGGAGAGACGAGACCCAGTACTTC.